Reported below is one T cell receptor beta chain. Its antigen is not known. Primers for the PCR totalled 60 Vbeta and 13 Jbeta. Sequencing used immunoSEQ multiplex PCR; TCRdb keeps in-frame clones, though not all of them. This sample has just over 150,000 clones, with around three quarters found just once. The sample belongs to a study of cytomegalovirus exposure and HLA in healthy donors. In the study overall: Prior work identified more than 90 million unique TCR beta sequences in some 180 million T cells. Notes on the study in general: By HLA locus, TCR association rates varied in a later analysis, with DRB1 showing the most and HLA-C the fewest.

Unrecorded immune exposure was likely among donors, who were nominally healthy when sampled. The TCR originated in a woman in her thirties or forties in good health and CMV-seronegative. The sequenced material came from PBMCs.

The CDR3 loop is CANYGTGWTSLSGANVLTF. In nucleotides, the CDR3 is TGTGCCAACTACGGGACAGGGTGGACCTCGCTCTCGGGGGCCAACGTCCTGACTTTC. This chain joins TRBV15 and TRBJ2-6; 9 bases are a match to TRBD1. CDR1 and CDR2 from the germline V gene are LNHNV and YYDKDF (reference sequence). The V segment lost 10 bases and the J segment 4 bases; nucleotides outside the gene matches: 20. The CDR3 loop spans 19 amino acids. The variable domain in full, with the rest retrieved from reference TRBV15 and TRBJ2-6, is DAMVIQNPRYQVTQFGKPVTLSCSQTLNHNVMYWYQQKSSQAPKLLFHYYDKDFNNEADTPDNFQSRRPNTSFCFLDIRSPGLGDTAMYLCANYGTGWTSLSGANVLTFGAGSRLTVL.